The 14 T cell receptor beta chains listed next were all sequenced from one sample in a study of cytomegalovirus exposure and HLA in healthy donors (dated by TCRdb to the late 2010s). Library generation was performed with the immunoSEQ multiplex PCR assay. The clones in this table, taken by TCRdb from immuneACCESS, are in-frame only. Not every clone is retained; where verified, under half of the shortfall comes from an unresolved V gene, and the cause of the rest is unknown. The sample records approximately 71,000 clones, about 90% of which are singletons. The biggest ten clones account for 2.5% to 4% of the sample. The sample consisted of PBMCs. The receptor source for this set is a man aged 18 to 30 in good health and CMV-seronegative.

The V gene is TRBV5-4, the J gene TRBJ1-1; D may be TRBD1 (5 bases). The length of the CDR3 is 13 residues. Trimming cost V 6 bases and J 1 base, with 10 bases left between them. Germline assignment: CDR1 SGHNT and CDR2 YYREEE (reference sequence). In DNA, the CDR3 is TGTGCCAGCATCGACGGACAGAACACTGAAGCTTTCTTT. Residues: CASIDGQNTEAFF.

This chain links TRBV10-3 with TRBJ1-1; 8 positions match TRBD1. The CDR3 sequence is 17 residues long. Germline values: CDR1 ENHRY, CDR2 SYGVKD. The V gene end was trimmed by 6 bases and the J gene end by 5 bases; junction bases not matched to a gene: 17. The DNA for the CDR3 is TGTGCCATCAGCCCCGGGATGAGTCCCACAGGGGGGACTGAAGCTTTCTTT. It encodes CAISPGMSPTGGTEAFF.

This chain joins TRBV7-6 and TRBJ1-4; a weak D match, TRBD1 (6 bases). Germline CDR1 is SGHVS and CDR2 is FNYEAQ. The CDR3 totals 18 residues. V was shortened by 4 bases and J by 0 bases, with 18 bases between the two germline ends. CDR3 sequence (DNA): TGTGCCAGCAGCTCCTATCCGGACAGCCGAGCAACTAATGAAAAACTGTTTTTT. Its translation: CASSSYPDSRATNEKLFF.

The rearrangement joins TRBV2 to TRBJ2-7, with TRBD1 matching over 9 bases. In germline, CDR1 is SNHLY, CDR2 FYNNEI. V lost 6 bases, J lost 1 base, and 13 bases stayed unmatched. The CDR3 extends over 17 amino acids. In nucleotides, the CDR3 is TGTGCCAGCAGGAAAAGGGCCGACAGGGGGTGGTCCTACGAGCAGTACTTC. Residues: CASRKRADRGWSYEQYF.

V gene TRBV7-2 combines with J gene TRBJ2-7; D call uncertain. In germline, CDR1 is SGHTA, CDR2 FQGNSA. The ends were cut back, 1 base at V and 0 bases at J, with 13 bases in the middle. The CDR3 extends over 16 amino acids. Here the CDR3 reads CASSLVVGSSSYEQYF. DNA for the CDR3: TGTGCCAGCAGCTTAGTTGTAGGCTCTAGCTCCTACGAGCAGTACTTC.

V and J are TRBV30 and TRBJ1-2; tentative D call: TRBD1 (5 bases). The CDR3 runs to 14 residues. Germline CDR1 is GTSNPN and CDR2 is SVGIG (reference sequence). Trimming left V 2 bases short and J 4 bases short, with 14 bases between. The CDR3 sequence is CAWSPAGRGYGYTF. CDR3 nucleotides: TGTGCCTGGAGTCCGGCAGGGAGGGGCTATGGCTACACCTTC.

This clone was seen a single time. CDR3 sequence reads: CASRLGDRSSYEQYF. The DNA for the CDR3 is TGTGCCAGCCGTCTCGGGGACAGAAGCTCCTACGAGCAGTACTTC. The chain couples TRBV25-1 to TRBJ2-7, with TRBD1 matching over 7 bases. CDR1 and CDR2 (germline): MGHDK, SYGVNS. The CDR3 is made up of 15 amino acids. The V gene end was trimmed by 8 bases and the J gene end by 0 bases; junction bases not matched to a gene: 10.

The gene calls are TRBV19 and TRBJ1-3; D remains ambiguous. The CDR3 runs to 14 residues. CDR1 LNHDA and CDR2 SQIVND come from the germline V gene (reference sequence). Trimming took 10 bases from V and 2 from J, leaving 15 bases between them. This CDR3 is CATQAREAGNTIYF. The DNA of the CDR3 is TGTGCCACCCAGGCGAGGGAAGCTGGAAACACCATATATTTT.

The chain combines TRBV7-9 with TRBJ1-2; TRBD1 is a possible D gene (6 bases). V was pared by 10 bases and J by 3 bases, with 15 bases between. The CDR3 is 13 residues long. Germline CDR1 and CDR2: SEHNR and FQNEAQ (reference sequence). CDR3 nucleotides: TGTGCCACCACTTCAGGGGTTTACTATGGCTACACCTTC. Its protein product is CATTSGVYYGYTF.

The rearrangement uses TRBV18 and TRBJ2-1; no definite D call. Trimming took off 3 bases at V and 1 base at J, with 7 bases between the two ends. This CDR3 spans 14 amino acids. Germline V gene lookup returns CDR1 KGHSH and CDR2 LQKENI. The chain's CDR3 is CASSPQESYNEQFF. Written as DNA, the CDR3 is TGTGCCAGCTCACCGCAGGAATCCTACAATGAGCAGTTCTTC.

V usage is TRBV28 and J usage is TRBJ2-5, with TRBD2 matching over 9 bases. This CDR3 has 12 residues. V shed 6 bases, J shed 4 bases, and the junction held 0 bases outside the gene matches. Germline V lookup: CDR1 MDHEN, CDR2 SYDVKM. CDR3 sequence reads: CASRLAGETQYF. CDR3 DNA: TGTGCCAGCAGACTAGCGGGAGAGACCCAGTACTTC. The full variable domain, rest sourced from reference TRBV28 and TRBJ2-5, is DVKVTQSSRYLVKRTGEKVFLECVQDMDHENMFWYRQDPGLGLRLIYFSYDVKMKEKGDIPEGYSVSREKKERFSLILESASTNQTSMYLCASRLAGETQYFGPGTRLLVL.

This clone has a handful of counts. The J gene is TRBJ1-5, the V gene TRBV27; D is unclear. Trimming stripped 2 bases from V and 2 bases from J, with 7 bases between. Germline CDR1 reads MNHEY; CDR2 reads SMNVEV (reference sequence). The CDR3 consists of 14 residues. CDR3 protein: CASSLQLGNQPQHF. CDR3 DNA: TGTGCCAGCAGTTTACAACTCGGCAATCAGCCCCAGCATTTT.

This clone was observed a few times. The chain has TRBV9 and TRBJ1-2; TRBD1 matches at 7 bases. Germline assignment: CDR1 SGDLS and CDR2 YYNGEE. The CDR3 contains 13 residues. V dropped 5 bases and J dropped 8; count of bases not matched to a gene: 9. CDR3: CASSIQGVRGYTF. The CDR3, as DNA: TGTGCCAGCAGTATTCAGGGGGTGAGGGGCTACACCTTC.

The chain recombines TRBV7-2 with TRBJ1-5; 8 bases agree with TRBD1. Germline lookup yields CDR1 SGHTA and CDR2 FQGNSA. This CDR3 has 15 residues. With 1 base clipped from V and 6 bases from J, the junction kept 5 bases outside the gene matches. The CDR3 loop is CASSLGDRPSQPQHF. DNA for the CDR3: TGTGCCAGCAGCTTAGGGGACAGGCCGAGTCAGCCCCAGCATTTT.